The 13 T cell receptor beta chains given below trace back to one sample, sequenced in a study of T-cell reconstitution after alpha-beta-depleted transplantation in children. A TCRbeta library incorporating unique molecular identifiers was prepared. TCRdb re-analysed the PCR reads in MiXCR, keeping a single row per CDR3 protein. Seen here are 200,000 to 250,000 distinct CDR3 sequences, about 9.2% observed once, and the top ten hold approximately 5.9%. The sample was PBMCs from the stem cell graft donor, taken from the stem cell graft. The receptors come from a human donor who donated a stem cell graft to a child with acute lymphoblastic leukemia.

The V and J genes are TRBV5-1 and TRBJ2-1; D ambiguous. Germline CDR1 SGHRS, CDR2 YFSETQ. V dropped 0 bases and J dropped 6 bases, with 7 bases sitting between them. This CDR3 is built from 13 residues. The CDR3 reads CASSLETFNEQFF. The CDR3 DNA is TGCGCCAGCAGCTTGGAGACATTCAATGAGCAGTTCTTC. Supplemented by reference TRBV5-1 and TRBJ2-1, the full variable domain reads KAGVTQTPRYLIKTRGQQVTLSCSPISGHRSVSWYQQTPGQGLQFLFEYFSETQRNKGNFPGRFSGRQFSNSRSEMNVSTLELGDSALYLCASSLETFNEQFFGPGTRLTVL.

This clonotype was recorded a few times. J is TRBJ2-7 and V is TRBV5-6; 7 bases agree with TRBD1. CDR3 length: 14 residues. Per the germline V gene, CDR1 is SGHDT and CDR2 is YYEEEE. The V segment lost 2 bases and the J segment 2 bases; nucleotides outside the gene matches: 4. The CDR3 DNA reads TGTGCCAGCAGCTTACAACAGGGGACCTACGAGCAGTACTTC. Protein product: CASSLQQGTYEQYF.

This clonotype was seen at least ten times. V usage is TRBV12-3 or TRBV12-4 and J usage is TRBJ1-3; D is unresolved. Trimming cost V 5 bases and J 4 bases, with 9 bases left between them. This CDR3 is built from 13 residues. The CDR3 loop is CASSPHWGNTIYF. For the CDR3, the DNA is TGTGCCAGCAGTCCCCACTGGGGAAACACCATATATTTT.

This clonotype was found many times. The chain joins TRBV12-3 or TRBV12-4 to TRBJ2-2; D is possibly TRBD2 (5 bases). V was cut by 5 bases and J by 5 bases, with 12 bases left in between. The CDR3 extends over 14 amino acids. The CDR3: CASSISGGTGELFF. DNA for the CDR3: TGTGCCAGCAGTATCAGTGGAGGTACCGGGGAGCTGTTTTTT.

The chain uses TRBV4-2 and TRBJ2-1, with 11 bases fitting TRBD2. The ends lost 4 bases at V and 7 bases at J; junction bases unmatched: 9. The CDR3 spans 16 residues. The germline CDR1 and CDR2 sequences are LGHNA and YNFKEQ. Here the CDR3 reads CASSPSSSGGFNEQFF. The CDR3 DNA reads TGTGCCAGCAGCCCCTCCTCTAGCGGGGGGTTTAATGAGCAGTTCTTC.

The chain is built from TRBV12-3 or TRBV12-4 and TRBJ1-1; D is perhaps TRBD1 (5 bases). V lost 2 bases and J 1 base, leaving 14 bases between the germline ends. The CDR3 length is 16 residues. CDR3 sequence reads: CASSLRGARENTEAFF. In DNA form, the CDR3 reads TGTGCCAGCAGTTTAAGAGGGGCCAGGGAGAACACTGAAGCTTTCTTT.

This clonotype appeared many times. The CDR3 protein is CASSLEGAQPQHF. In nucleotides, the CDR3 is TGTGCCAGCAGCCTAGAGGGGGCTCAGCCCCAGCATTTT. The chain is built from TRBV3-1 and TRBJ1-5; 7 bases are a match to TRBD1. With V trimmed by 4 bases and J by 6 bases, 3 bases remained unmatched. This CDR3 contains 13 residues. Germline lookup yields CDR1 LGHDT and CDR2 YNNKEL (reference sequence).

The rearrangement uses TRBV9 and TRBJ1-2; tentatively, D is TRBD1 (6 bases). The CDR3 has 16 residues. The germline V and J ends were trimmed by 4 bases and 2 bases, with 18 bases remaining between them. Germline V lookup: CDR1 SGDLS, CDR2 YYNGEE. The CDR3 here is CASSLVGARENYGYTF. CDR3 nucleotide sequence: TGTGCCAGCAGCTTGGTGGGGGCACGGGAAAACTATGGCTACACCTTC.

This clonotype has a count of ten or more. V usage is TRBV6-5 and J usage is TRBJ2-1; D unclear. From germline, CDR1 is MNHEY and CDR2 SVGAGI. The CDR3 consists of 15 residues. V lost 0 bases and J 4 bases, leaving 10 bases between the germline ends. The CDR3 region is CASSYSPGLYNEQFF. CDR3 sequence (DNA): TGTGCCAGCAGTTACTCCCCCGGTTTATACAATGAGCAGTTCTTC.

This clonotype showed up many times. The V gene is TRBV29-1, the J gene TRBJ1-5, with 8 bases fitting TRBD1. This CDR3 has 14 residues. The V gene's germline CDR1 is SQVTM and CDR2 ANQGSEA. Germline trimming cut 4 bases from V and 4 bases from J; bases unmatched to any gene: 6. CDR3 sequence: CSVGETGANQPQHF. In DNA form, the CDR3 reads TGCAGCGTTGGAGAGACAGGGGCGAATCAGCCCCAGCATTTT.

The gene calls are TRBV3-1 and TRBJ1-3; D is ambiguous. V was trimmed by 0 bases and J by 10 bases, leaving 4 bases between them. The germline gives CDR1 LGHDT, CDR2 YNNKEL (reference sequence). The CDR3 is 11 amino acids. The CDR3: CASSQDRTIYF. The CDR3 DNA reads TGTGCCAGCAGCCAAGATCGGACCATATATTTT.

This clonotype was counted many times. J is TRBJ1-1 and V is TRBV20-1; tentatively, D is TRBD1 (6 bases). This CDR3 is built from 12 residues. V lost 3 bases and J lost 8, with 13 bases in between. The V gene's germline CDR1 is DFQATT and CDR2 SNEGSKA (reference sequence). CDR3 amino acids: CSASRQANEAFF. In DNA, the CDR3 is TGCAGTGCTAGTAGACAGGCGAACGAAGCTTTCTTT.

This clonotype showed up just a few times. The V and J genes are TRBV5-6 and TRBJ1-6; 7 bases are a match to TRBD1. V trimming: 3 bases; J trimming: 8 bases; junction bases outside the gene matches: 8. Per germline, CDR1 SGHDT and CDR2 YYEEEE. The CDR3 sequence is 15 residues long. Here the CDR3 reads CASSYRTGWDSPLHF. Here the CDR3 DNA reads TGTGCCAGCAGCTATCGGACAGGTTGGGATTCACCCCTCCACTTT.